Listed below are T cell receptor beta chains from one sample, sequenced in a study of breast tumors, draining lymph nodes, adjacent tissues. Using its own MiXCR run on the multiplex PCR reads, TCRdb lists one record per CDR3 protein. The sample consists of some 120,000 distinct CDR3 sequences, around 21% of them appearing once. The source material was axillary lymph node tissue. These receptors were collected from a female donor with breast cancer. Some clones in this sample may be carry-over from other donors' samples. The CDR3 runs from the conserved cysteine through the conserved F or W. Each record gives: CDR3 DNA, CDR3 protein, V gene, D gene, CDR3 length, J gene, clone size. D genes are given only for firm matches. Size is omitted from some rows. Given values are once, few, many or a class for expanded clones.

CDR3nt: TGTGCCTGGAGTATTCAATACAATGAGCAGTTCTTC
CDR3aa: CAWSIQYNEQFF
v_gene: TRBV30
d_gene: .
len: 12
j_gene: TRBJ2-1
abundance: .

CDR3nt: TGTGCCAGCAGTTTACCCGGGGCGACTGGCGGGAGCTTCAATGAGCAGTTCTTC
CDR3aa: CASSLPGATGGSFNEQFF
v_gene: TRBV12-3/TRBV12-4
d_gene: TRBD2
len: 18
j_gene: TRBJ2-1
abundance: few

CDR3nt: TGTGCCAGCTCCCAGTGGACTAGCGGCTCCTACGAGCAGTACTTC
CDR3aa: CASSQWTSGSYEQYF
v_gene: TRBV18
d_gene: TRBD2
len: 15
j_gene: TRBJ2-7
abundance: many

CDR3nt: TGTGCCAGCAGTTTAGGCAGGTTAGGGGCTGGGGCCAACGTCCTGACTTTC
CDR3aa: CASSLGRLGAGANVLTF
v_gene: TRBV12-3/TRBV12-4
d_gene: .
len: 17
j_gene: TRBJ2-6
abundance: many

CDR3nt: TGTGCCAGCAGCTTATTTCCACTAGCGGGAGGGTACAATGAGCAGTTCTTC
CDR3aa: CASSLFPLAGGYNEQFF
v_gene: TRBV7-3
d_gene: TRBD2
len: 17
j_gene: TRBJ2-1
abundance: many

CDR3nt: TGTGCCAGCAGTACTAGCGGTTCTAGCACAGATACGCAGTATTTT
CDR3aa: CASSTSGSSTDTQYF
v_gene: TRBV9
d_gene: TRBD2
len: 15
j_gene: TRBJ2-3
abundance: many

CDR3nt: TGTGCCAGCAGTTACAATATGCGGGAGTACACAGATACGCAGTATTTT
CDR3aa: CASSYNMREYTDTQYF
v_gene: TRBV6-5
d_gene: TRBD2
len: 16
j_gene: TRBJ2-3
abundance: many

CDR3nt: TGTGCCAGCAGCGTACCGGCCACCCGCTACACCTTC
CDR3aa: CASSVPATRYTF
v_gene: TRBV9
d_gene: .
len: 12
j_gene: TRBJ1-2
abundance: many

CDR3nt: TGTGCCAGCAGCGTAGAAGGGGGTGGCACTGAAGCTTTCTTT
CDR3aa: CASSVEGGGTEAFF
v_gene: TRBV9
d_gene: .
len: 14
j_gene: TRBJ1-1
abundance: .

CDR3nt: TGCAGTGCTAGAGAATTGGAGGACAGTTCCTACGAGCAGTACTTC
CDR3aa: CSARELEDSSYEQYF
v_gene: TRBV20-1
d_gene: .
len: 15
j_gene: TRBJ2-7
abundance: many

CDR3nt: TGTGCCAGCAGCCCTGACAGCAACTTTGGCTACACCTTC
CDR3aa: CASSPDSNFGYTF
v_gene: TRBV7-9
d_gene: .
len: 13
j_gene: TRBJ1-2
abundance: many

CDR3nt: TGTGCCAGCAGCTTGGGGGGGGGGACTAGGCCCTACGAGCAGTACTTC
CDR3aa: CASSLGGGTRPYEQYF
v_gene: TRBV5-5
d_gene: TRBD2
len: 16
j_gene: TRBJ2-7
abundance: many

CDR3nt: TGTGCCAGCAGCCAAGGACGACAGGCGCGGGATACGCAGTATTTT
CDR3aa: CASSQGRQARDTQYF
v_gene: TRBV4-2
d_gene: .
len: 15
j_gene: TRBJ2-3
abundance: few

CDR3nt: TGTGCCAGCAGTTTGTCGGGAGGCTCAGAGACCCAGTACTTC
CDR3aa: CASSLSGGSETQYF
v_gene: TRBV28
d_gene: TRBD2
len: 14
j_gene: TRBJ2-5
abundance: .

CDR3nt: TGTGCCAGCAGCCCCCCGGGACAACACTACGAGCAGTACTTC
CDR3aa: CASSPPGQHYEQYF
v_gene: TRBV7-9
d_gene: .
len: 14
j_gene: TRBJ2-7
abundance: many

CDR3nt: TGTGCCAGCAGTACGCCTCGGGGGACTTTTACCTACAATGAGCAGTTCTTC
CDR3aa: CASSTPRGTFTYNEQFF
v_gene: TRBV7-9
d_gene: .
len: 17
j_gene: TRBJ2-1
abundance: many